The rows below give T cell receptor beta chains drawn from one sample of a study of T cell repertoires in urothelial bladder cancer. The protocol was immunoSEQ multiplex PCR, while the TCRdb copy is restricted to in-frame clones and leaves out a portion. This table has fewer than 14,000 clones, roughly 72% appearing once. Sample: tumor-infiltrating cells from bladder cancer. The receptors here all came from a human donor with a benign inflammatory bladder lesion. Both conserved end residues are part of each CDR3. A D gene is named only where the DNA matches it firmly. Clone size is not always given. Where it is, it says once, few, many or a class for expanded clones.

>-|few|TRBJ1-1|TRBV10-3
TGTGCCATCAGGGGGACCGCCGCTGGCACTGAAGCTTTCTTT
CAIRGTAAGTEAFF
>-|-|TRBJ2-3|TRBV6-5
TGTGCCAGCAACTACAGGGGAGGTTCAGATACGCAGTATTTT
CASNYRGGSDTQYF
>-|-|TRBJ2-7|TRBV7-9
TGTGCCAGCAGCTTATACGGGATAAGCTCCTACGAGCAGTACTTC
CASSLYGISSYEQYF
>-|-|TRBJ2-4|TRBV6-6
TGTGCCAGCAGCTCGGGGGGGACAGGGTTTAACATTCAGTACTTC
CASSSGGTGFNIQYF
>TRBD1|once|TRBJ1-6|TRBV25-1
TGTGCCAGCAGATCCACGACAGGGCGCTATAATTCACCCCTCCACTTT
CASRSTTGRYNSPLHF
>-|-|TRBJ1-4|TRBV7-9
TGTGCCAGCAGCTTAGAGGGGGGGCGACTGTTTTTT
CASSLEGGRLFF
>-|-|TRBJ2-3|TRBV5-4
TGTGCCAGCAGCTTGGACCGAGATACGCAGTATTTT
CASSLDRDTQYF
>TRBD1|-|TRBJ2-6|TRBV30
TGTGCCTGGCAGGGGGCGGCGGGGGCCAACGTCCTGACTTTC
CAWQGAAGANVLTF
>-|-|TRBJ1-2|TRBV7-9
TGTGCCAGCAGCTTCGGCATCTATGGCTACACCTTC
CASSFGIYGYTF
>-|-|TRBJ2-3|TRBV5-4
TGTGCCAGCAGCTTAGGCAGGGCCACAGATACGCAGTATTTT
CASSLGRATDTQYF
>-|few|TRBJ1-1|TRBV5-1
TGCGCCAGCAGCCTCGGGGAAGACACTGAAGCTTTCTTT
CASSLGEDTEAFF
>-|-|TRBJ1-2|TRBV19
TGTGCCAGTAGCCTATACGGAGGCTATGGCTACACCTTC
CASSLYGGYGYTF
>TRBD1|-|TRBJ2-1|TRBV23-1
TGCGCCAGCAGTCAATCGGGCAGGCGGCCTTGGGACAGCTCCTACAATGAGCAGTTCTTC
CASSQSGRRPWDSSYNEQFF
>-|-|TRBJ2-4|TRBV19
TGTGCCAGTAGTATTCGGAGTAACATTCAGTACTTC
CASSIRSNIQYF
>-|few|TRBJ1-2|TRBV25-1
TGTGCCAGCAGTTCTAACTTGGGGGGTGCTAACTATGGCTACACCTTC
CASSSNLGGANYGYTF
>-|-|TRBJ2-5|TRBV7-8
TGTGCCAGCAGCTTAGCGCAAGGGTTAGCGTCGGAGACCCAGTACTTC
CASSLAQGLASETQYF
>TRBD2|-|TRBJ2-1|TRBV6-1
TGTGCCAGCTTGAGGACTAGCGGGGGGGCCGCTGTGCAGTTCTTC
CASLRTSGGAAVQFF
>TRBD1|-|TRBJ2-7|TRBV5-1
TGCGCCAGCAGCTTGGGGGACAGGGGATACGAGCAGTACTTC
CASSLGDRGYEQYF
>-|-|TRBJ2-7|TRBV12-2
TGCGCAAGTCGCGACACCCTAAGGACGACCTACGAGCAGTACTTC
CASRDTLRTTYEQYF
>-|few|TRBJ2-2|TRBV11-3
TGTGCCAGCAGCCAATGGGGGCGAGGCGGGGAGCTGTTTTTT
CASSQWGRGGELFF
>TRBD1|-|TRBJ1-2|TRBV18
TGTGCCAGCTCACTTGGACAGGGGGACCGGTATGGCTACACCTTC
CASSLGQGDRYGYTF
>-|few|TRBJ2-3|TRBV7-9
TGTGCCAGCAGTACCGCCGGACAGTGGCATACGCAGTATTTT
CASSTAGQWHTQYF
>-|once|TRBJ2-7|TRBV19
TGTGCCAGTAGTATAGCGGGGACCGGAACCTACGAGCAGTACTTC
CASSIAGTGTYEQYF